A single sample is the source of the 3 T cell receptor beta chains below, sequenced in a study of blood T cell repertoires in COVID-19. Profiling relied on immunoSEQ multiplex PCR, and the TCRdb table lists in-frame clones only, not all of them. The profile shows approximately 250,000 clones, 75% to 85% of them singletons. The sequencing sample was made of peripheral blood. The receptors stem from a man aged 50 to 59 with COVID-19, enrolled during active disease.

The chain is built from TRBV18 and TRBJ1-5; tentative D call: TRBD1 (5 bases). The V end was cut by 4 bases, the J end by 1 base, with 8 bases between. The CDR3 sequence is 14 residues long. The germline gives CDR1 KGHSH, CDR2 LQKENI. The CDR3 is CASSQGSSNQPQHF. The CDR3, as DNA: TGTGCCAGCTCACAGGGGTCGAGCAATCAGCCCCAGCATTTT.

This clone was observed a handful of times. The V and J genes are TRBV9 and TRBJ2-6; 7 bases are shared with TRBD1. The CDR3 loop spans 16 amino acids. Germline V gene data show CDR1 as SGDLS and CDR2 as YYNGEE. Unmatched junction bases numbered 4, after V lost 4 bases and J lost 0 bases. This CDR3 is CASSSDRSSGANVLTF. In DNA form, the CDR3 reads TGTGCCAGCAGCTCGGACAGGAGCTCTGGGGCCAACGTCCTGACTTTC.

The chain links TRBV5-4 to TRBJ2-1; a weak D match, TRBD1 (6 bases). This CDR3 region has 14 residues. V gave up 9 bases and J gave up 6 bases, with 19 bases separating them. Germline CDR1 is SGHNT and CDR2 is YYREEE (reference sequence). This chain's CDR3 is CATSDGQRPNEQFF. The CDR3 DNA is TGTGCCACCTCTGACGGACAGCGACCCAATGAGCAGTTCTTC.